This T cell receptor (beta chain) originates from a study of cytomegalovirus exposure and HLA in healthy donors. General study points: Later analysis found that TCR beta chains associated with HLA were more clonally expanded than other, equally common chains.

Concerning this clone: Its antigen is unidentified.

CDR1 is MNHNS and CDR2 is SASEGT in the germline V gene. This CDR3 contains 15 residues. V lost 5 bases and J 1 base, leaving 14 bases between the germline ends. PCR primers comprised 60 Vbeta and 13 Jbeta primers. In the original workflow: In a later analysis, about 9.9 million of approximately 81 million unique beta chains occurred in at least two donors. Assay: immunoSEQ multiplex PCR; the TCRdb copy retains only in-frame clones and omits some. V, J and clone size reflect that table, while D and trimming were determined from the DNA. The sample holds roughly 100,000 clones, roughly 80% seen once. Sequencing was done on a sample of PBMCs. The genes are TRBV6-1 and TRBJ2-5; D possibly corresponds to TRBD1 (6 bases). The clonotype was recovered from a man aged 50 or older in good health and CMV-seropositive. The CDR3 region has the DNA TGTGCCAGCAGTACGTCCAGGGGTCTCCAAGAGACCCAGTACTTC. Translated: CASSTSRGLQETQYF.